This T cell receptor (beta chain) was sequenced in a study of T cell responses to AZD1222 COVID-19 vaccine. Using immunoSEQ multiplex PCR, the repertoire was profiled, and TCRdb retains in-frame clones only, with some absent. This sample has 150,000 to 170,000 clones, with less than 90% found just once. This sequence was found in an adult in good health. Source: peripheral blood, taken on day 0 of MenACWY control vaccination.

CDR3 protein: CASSSITGTSGNTIYF. The CDR3, as DNA: TGTGCCAGCAGTTCCATAACAGGAACCTCTGGAAACACCATATATTTT. The chain carries TRBV6-6 and TRBJ1-3; D perhaps matches TRBD1 (5 bases). V was cut by 4 bases and J by 0 bases, with 13 bases left in between. Germline V gene data show CDR1 as MNHNY and CDR2 as SVGAGI (reference sequence). The CDR3 contains 16 residues.